This T cell receptor beta chain appears in the sequencing data of a study of T cell responses to AZD1222 COVID-19 vaccine. Investigators merged groups given second doses at roughly 4 or roughly 12 weeks. With regard to this clone: Antigen specificity is unknown.

Findings of the study overall: The donor group comprised mostly white British people and more females; the analysis possibly underestimated clonal diversity. The study identified only 6 or 7 AZD1222 recipients as seropositive at baseline. Spike-specific TCR repertoires showed rising breadth and depth after two AZD1222 doses.

Sequenced by immunoSEQ multiplex PCR; TCRdb stores in-frame clones only, minus some. The sample records roughly 150,000 clones, about 89% being singletons. Trimming removed 2 bases from V and 0 bases from J, with 7 bases in between. The V gene's germline CDR1 is MDHEN and CDR2 SYDVKM. The length of the CDR3 is 14 residues. The sample in question was peripheral blood, obtained 28 days after the second AZD1222 dose. The receptor was isolated from an adult who received the AZD1222 COVID-19 vaccine. The gene calls are TRBV28 and TRBJ1-1; D is uncertain. The CDR3, as DNA: TGTGCCAGCAGTTTAATAACCATGAACACTGAAGCTTTCTTT. It codes for CASSLITMNTEAFF.